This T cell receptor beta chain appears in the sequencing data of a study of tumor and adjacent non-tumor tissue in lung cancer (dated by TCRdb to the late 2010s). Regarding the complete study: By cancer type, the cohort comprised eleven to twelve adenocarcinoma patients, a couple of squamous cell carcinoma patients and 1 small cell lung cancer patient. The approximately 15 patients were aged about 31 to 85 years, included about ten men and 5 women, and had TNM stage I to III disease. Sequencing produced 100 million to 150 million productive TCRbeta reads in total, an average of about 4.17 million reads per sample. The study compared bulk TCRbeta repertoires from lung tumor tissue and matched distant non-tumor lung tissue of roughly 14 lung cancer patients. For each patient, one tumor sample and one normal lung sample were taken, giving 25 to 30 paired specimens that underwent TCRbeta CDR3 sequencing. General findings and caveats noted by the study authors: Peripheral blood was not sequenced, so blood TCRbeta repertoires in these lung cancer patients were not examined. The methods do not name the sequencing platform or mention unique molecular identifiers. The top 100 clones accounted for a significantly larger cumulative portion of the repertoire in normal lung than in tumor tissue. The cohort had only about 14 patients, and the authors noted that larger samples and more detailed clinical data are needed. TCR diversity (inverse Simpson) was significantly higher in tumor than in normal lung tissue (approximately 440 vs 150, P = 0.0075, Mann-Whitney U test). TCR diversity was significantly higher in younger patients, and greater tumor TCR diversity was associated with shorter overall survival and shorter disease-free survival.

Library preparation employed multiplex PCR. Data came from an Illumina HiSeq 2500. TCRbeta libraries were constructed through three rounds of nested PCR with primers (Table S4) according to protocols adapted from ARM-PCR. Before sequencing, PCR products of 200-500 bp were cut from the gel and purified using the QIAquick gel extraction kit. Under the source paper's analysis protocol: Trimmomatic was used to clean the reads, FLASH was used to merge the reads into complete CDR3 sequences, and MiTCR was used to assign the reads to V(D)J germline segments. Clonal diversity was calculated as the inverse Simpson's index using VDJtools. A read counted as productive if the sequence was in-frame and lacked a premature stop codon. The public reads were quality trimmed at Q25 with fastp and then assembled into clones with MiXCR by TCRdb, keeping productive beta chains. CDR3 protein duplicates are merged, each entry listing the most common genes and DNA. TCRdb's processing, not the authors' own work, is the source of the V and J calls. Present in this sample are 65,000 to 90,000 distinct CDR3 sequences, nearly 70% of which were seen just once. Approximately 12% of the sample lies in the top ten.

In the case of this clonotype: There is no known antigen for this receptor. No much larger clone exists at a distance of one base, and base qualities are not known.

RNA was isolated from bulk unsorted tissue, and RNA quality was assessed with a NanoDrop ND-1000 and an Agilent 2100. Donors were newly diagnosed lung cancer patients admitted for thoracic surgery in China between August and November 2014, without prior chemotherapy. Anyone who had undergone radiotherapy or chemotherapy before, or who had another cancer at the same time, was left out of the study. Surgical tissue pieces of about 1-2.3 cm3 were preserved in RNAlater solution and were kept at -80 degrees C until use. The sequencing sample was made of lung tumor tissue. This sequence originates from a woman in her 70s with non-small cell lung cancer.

The CDR3 protein: CASNYPLAGSGRAENTDTQYF. The DNA reads as follows: TGCGCCAGCAACTACCCGCTCGCGGGCAGCGGGAGGGCCGAAAACACAGATACGCAGTATTTT. This receptor chain uses TRBV5-1 and TRBJ2-3, and 10 junction bases match TRBD2. As encoded in the germline V gene, CDR1 is SGHRS while CDR2 is YFSETQ. After removal of 6 bases from V and 2 bases from J, the junction retains 24 bases not matched to a gene. The CDR3 measures 21 amino acids from cysteine to phenylalanine. Just the 63-base CDR3 DNA is kept, in frame starting at base 1.